This T cell receptor (beta chain) was observed in a study of CD8+ T cells in alopecia areata. Investigators isolated RNA and reverse transcribed it into cDNA to act as the sequencing template. TCRdb keeps only in-frame clones here, not all; method: immunoSEQ multiplex PCR. The table includes more than 200,000 clones, around 66% detected once. Treatment here: oral pan-JAK inhibitor, 5-10 mg twice daily. CDR1 and CDR2 from the germline V gene are SGDLS and YYNGEE. The CDR3 runs to 15 residues. After removal of 2 bases from V and 3 bases from J, the junction contained 5 bases not matched to a gene. The TCR sequence derives from a human donor with alopecia areata. Sample: CD4+ T cells sorted from blood, taken at approximately week 42, from a patient treated with tofacitinib. The chain joins TRBV9 to TRBJ1-5, with 7 bases identical to TRBD1. The CDR3, as DNA: TGTGCCAGCAGCGTGGGGGACAGCCTCAATCAGCCCCAGCATTTT. This translates into CASSVGDSLNQPQHF.